The 30 T cell receptor beta chains below were found in one sample sequenced in a study of monozygotic twins with cystic fibrosis. The repertoire was sequenced with immunoSEQ multiplex PCR; TCRdb's copy has only in-frame clones and lacks some. The repertoire consists of about 26,000 clones, with 90% occurring once and the leading ten covering around 0.56%. Source material: blood. The receptors come from a girl aged 2 to 10 with cystic fibrosis.

The V gene is TRBV6-5, the J gene TRBJ1-1, with TRBD1 identical over 8 bases. The CDR3 contains 14 residues. Germline trimming cut 2 bases from V and 5 bases from J; bases unmatched to any gene: 4. Germline V gene data show CDR1 as MNHEY and CDR2 as SVGAGI. The CDR3: CASSYRQGWTEAFF. The DNA of the CDR3 is TGTGCCAGCAGTTACCGACAGGGGTGGACTGAAGCTTTCTTT.

The rearrangement links TRBV4-1 to TRBJ1-1; D is uncertain. V lost 3 bases and J 0 bases, leaving 5 bases between the germline ends. CDR1 is MGHRA, CDR2 YSYEKL, per germline. This CDR3 spans 13 amino acids. The CDR3 DNA follows: TGCGCCAGCAGCCAGGAAGTGAACACTGAAGCTTTCTTT. Protein: CASSQEVNTEAFF.

The chain employs TRBV6-5 and TRBJ2-1, with 11 bases lining up with TRBD2. Germline V gene data show CDR1 as MNHEY and CDR2 as SVGAGI. The trim removed 7 bases at V and 3 bases at J, leaving 5 bases unmatched. The CDR3 contains 15 residues. CDR3 residues: CASTRLAGFYNEQFF. Here the CDR3 DNA reads TGTGCCAGCACCCGACTAGCGGGGTTCTACAATGAGCAGTTCTTC.

V usage is TRBV18 and J usage is TRBJ1-4, with D unclear. The CDR3 runs 15 residues. The V gene lost 0 bases and the J gene lost 3 bases, with 8 bases spanning the gap. Germline CDR1 KGHSH, CDR2 LQKENI. DNA of the CDR3: TGTGCCAGCTCACCACCGGGGAAGGCTAATGAAAAACTGTTTTTT. It codes for CASSPPGKANEKLFF.

The chain employs TRBV4-1 and TRBJ1-2; perhaps TRBD1 as D (5 bases). This CDR3 contains 15 residues. V was trimmed by 1 base and J by 3 bases, leaving 12 bases between them. Germline V gene sequence: CDR1 MGHRA, CDR2 YSYEKL. The CDR3 DNA sequence: TGCGCCAGCAGCCAAGGACGTGGGGCAGACTATGGCTACACCTTC. This codes for CASSQGRGADYGYTF.

The CDR3 DNA reads TGTGCCAGCAGTTACTCGGGGACAGGGTCCCACGAGCAGTACTTC. It yields the protein CASSYSGTGSHEQYF. The genes are TRBV6-5 and TRBJ2-7, with 9 bases that match TRBD1. The V and J ends lost 0 bases and 5 bases, in that order; junction bases with no gene match: 5. CDR1 is MNHEY, CDR2 SVGAGI, per germline. This CDR3 region has 15 residues.

The chain links TRBV4-2 to TRBJ2-7; TRBD2 agrees at 9 bases. The CDR3 consists of 16 residues. With 0 bases clipped from V and 2 bases from J, the junction kept 5 bases outside the gene matches. The germline CDR1 and CDR2 sequences are LGHNA and YNFKEQ. The CDR3 sequence: CASSQDWRGGAYEQYF. The CDR3 nucleotides are TGTGCCAGCAGCCAAGATTGGCGGGGGGGCGCCTACGAGCAGTACTTC.

This chain joins TRBV7-8 and TRBJ2-1, with D hard to call. The length of the CDR3 is 14 residues. Trimming cost V 1 base and J 14 bases, with 18 bases left between them. The germline CDR1 and CDR2 sequences are SGHVS and FQNEAQ. The CDR3 reads CASSLEGGTVGKFF. The CDR3 region has the DNA TGTGCCAGCAGCTTAGAGGGTGGTACTGTTGGTAAGTTCTTC.

This clone has only one observation. This chain connects TRBV7-9 to TRBJ1-1; the D is unclear. Germline loops: CDR1 SEHNR, CDR2 FQNEAQ (reference sequence). Trimming took off 5 bases at V and 0 bases at J, with 4 bases between the two ends. CDR3 length: 12 residues. CDR3 amino acids: CASSLMNTEAFF. Here the CDR3 DNA reads TGTGCCAGCAGCCTCATGAACACTGAAGCTTTCTTT.

The chain is built from TRBV2 and TRBJ1-2; no clear D. The V gene lost 8 bases and the J gene lost 3 bases, with 13 bases spanning the gap. CDR3 size: 13 residues. Germline-derived CDR1 and CDR2 are SNHLY and FYNNEI. The CDR3 DNA reads as TGTGCCAGCTCGGCAGTGCACTACTATGGCTACACCTTC. As protein: CASSAVHYYGYTF. The full variable domain, rest sourced from reference TRBV2 and TRBJ1-2, is EPEVTQTPSHQVTQMGQEVILRCVPISNHLYFYWYRQILGQKVEFLVSFYNNEISEKSEIFDDQFSVERPDGSNFTLKIRSTKLEDSAMYFCASSAVHYYGYTFGSGTRLTVV.

The chain links TRBV4-1 to TRBJ1-5, with D tentatively TRBD1 (6 bases). This CDR3 has 15 residues. Germline assignment: CDR1 MGHRA and CDR2 YSYEKL. The V gene lost 3 bases and the J gene lost 4 bases, with 13 bases spanning the gap. The CDR3 reads CASSQVIGGNQPQHF. Here the CDR3 DNA reads TGCGCCAGCAGCCAGGTTATAGGGGGGAATCAGCCCCAGCATTTT.

The chain employs TRBV30 and TRBJ1-1, with D tentatively TRBD1 (5 bases). The CDR3 spans 11 residues. V lost 7 bases and J lost 6, with 12 bases in between. Germline V gives CDR1 GTSNPN, CDR2 SVGIG (reference sequence). CDR3 protein: CALGVPAEAFF. The CDR3 coding sequence is TGTGCCTTAGGGGTACCCGCTGAAGCTTTCTTT.

With regard to this clone: One end of the junction varies from germline; a read error may be responsible. V is TRBV2 and J is TRBJ2-7, with 12 positions matching TRBD2. Germline lookup yields CDR1 SNHLY and CDR2 FYNNEI. The CDR3 contains 16 residues. The CDR3 reads CASSEFAGLAGLALSF. The CDR3 DNA is TGTGCCAGCAGTGAATTTGCGGGACTAGCGGGTTTGGCGTTGTCGTTC.

The chain joins TRBV7-9 to TRBJ1-2; D may be TRBD1 (6 bases). V gave up 3 bases and J gave up 5 bases, with 16 bases separating them. The germline gives CDR1 SEHNR, CDR2 FQNEAQ (reference sequence). This CDR3 contains 15 residues. The CDR3 DNA is TGTGCCAGCAGCTTCGGGACAAGGCTAGGGTATGGCTACACCTTC. It is translated as CASSFGTRLGYGYTF. The full variable domain, its missing parts supplied by reference TRBV7-9 and TRBJ1-2, is DTGVSQNPRHKITKRGQNVTFRCDPISEHNRLYWYRQTLGQGPEFLTYFQNEAQLEKSRLLSDRFSAERPKGSFSTLEIQRTEQGDSAMYLCASSFGTRLGYGYTFGSGTRLTVV.

V and J are TRBV30 and TRBJ1-5, with 7 bases lining up with TRBD1. The germline CDR1 and CDR2 sequences are GTSNPN and SVGIG (reference sequence). The CDR3 is made up of 14 amino acids. V lost 0 bases and J lost 4; bases outside the gene matches: 3. For the CDR3, the DNA is TGTGCCTGGAGTGTACTACAGGGGAATCAGCCCCAGCATTTT. Its protein product is CAWSVLQGNQPQHF. The full variable domain, its missing parts supplied by reference TRBV30 and TRBJ1-5, is SQTIHQWPATLVQPVGSPLSLECTVEGTSNPNLYWYRQAAGRGLQLLFYSVGIGQISSEVPQNLSASRPQDRQFILSSKKLLLSDSGFYLCAWSVLQGNQPQHFGDGTRLSIL.

The V call is TRBV15, the J call TRBJ1-2; possible D gene TRBD1, 6 bases. Trimming left V 1 base short and J 0 bases short, with 12 bases between. This CDR3 is 16 amino acids long. Germline CDR1 and CDR2: LNHNV and YYDKDF (reference sequence). In DNA, the CDR3 is TGTGCCACCAGCAGAGTTGCGACAGGAGCTAACTATGGCTACACCTTC. Protein: CATSRVATGANYGYTF. The variable domain in full, completed from reference TRBV15 and TRBJ1-2, reads DAMVIQNPRYQVTQFGKPVTLSCSQTLNHNVMYWYQQKSSQAPKLLFHYYDKDFNNEADTPDNFQSRRPNTSFCFLDIRSPGLGDTAMYLCATSRVATGANYGYTFGSGTRLTVV.

V is TRBV11-2 and J is TRBJ2-7, with D uncertain. The V gene's germline CDR1 is SGHAT and CDR2 FQNNGV. The CDR3 is 15 amino acids. V lost 5 bases, J lost 7 bases, and 21 bases lay in between. This CDR3 is CASSQTPGIYMEQYF. The CDR3 coding sequence is TGTGCCAGCAGCCAGACTCCTGGGATCTACATGGAGCAGTACTTC.

V and J are TRBV2 and TRBJ2-1; D remains unclear. The V end was cut by 9 bases, the J end by 13 bases, with 16 bases between. Germline V gene data show CDR1 as SNHLY and CDR2 as FYNNEI. The length of the CDR3 is 11 residues. CDR3: CARGSVGSQFF. CDR3 nucleotide sequence: TGTGCCAGGGGGTCGGTCGGATCCCAGTTCTTC.

V gene TRBV7-9 combines with J gene TRBJ2-3, with 10 positions matching TRBD1. Germline CDR1 SEHNR, CDR2 FQNEAQ (reference sequence). With V trimmed by 5 bases and J by 2 bases, 7 bases remained unmatched. CDR3 length: 16 amino acids. CDR3 DNA sequence: TGTGCCAGCAGCCATCCCGGGACAGGGGTCACAGATACGCAGTATTTT. Residues: CASSHPGTGVTDTQYF.

This rearrangement joins TRBV6-5 to TRBJ2-7; D uncertain. The CDR3 has 14 amino acids. CDR1 and CDR2 from the germline V gene are MNHEY and SVGAGI. Trimming stripped 2 bases from V and 0 bases from J, with 8 bases between. The CDR3 region has the DNA TGTGCCAGCAGTTACCTGGGTATCTCCTACGAGCAGTACTTC. It encodes CASSYLGISYEQYF.

The chain is built from TRBV15 and TRBJ1-5; D perhaps matches TRBD1 (5 bases). This CDR3 spans 16 amino acids. From germline, CDR1 is LNHNV and CDR2 YYDKDF (reference sequence). The germline V and J ends were trimmed by 8 bases and 8 bases, with 25 bases remaining between them. Written as DNA, the CDR3 is TGTGCCACCGTGGAGCGAGGGTTACAGGACGGAGAGCCCCAGCATTTT. Translated: CATVERGLQDGEPQHF.

CDR3 sequence reads: CASSKLPNLSESSYNSPLHF. The CDR3 nucleotides are TGTGCCAGCAGCAAACTTCCCAACCTAAGCGAGAGCTCCTATAATTCACCCCTCCACTTT. The rearrangement joins TRBV21-1 to TRBJ1-6. TRBV21-1 is described as a pseudogene. This CDR3 comprises 20 residues.

The gene calls are TRBV7-8 and TRBJ1-4; D is undetermined. The V gene lost 1 base and the J gene lost 4 bases, with 10 bases spanning the gap. This CDR3 region has 15 residues. Germline CDR1 and CDR2: SGHVS and FQNEAQ. The CDR3 DNA follows: TGTGCCAGCAGCTTAGACGGGGTGGGTAATGAAAAACTGTTTTTT. Translation: CASSLDGVGNEKLFF.

The chain carries TRBV13 and TRBJ2-3; 7 bases line up with TRBD2. CDR3 length: 15 amino acids. The V gene end was trimmed by 1 base and the J gene end by 1 base; junction bases not matched to a gene: 2. Germline V lookup: CDR1 PRHDT, CDR2 FYEKMQ (reference sequence). This CDR3 is CASSLDRGGTDTQYF. CDR3 DNA: TGTGCCAGCAGCTTAGACCGGGGGGGCACAGATACGCAGTATTTT.

The chain uses TRBV4-2 and TRBJ1-5, with D hard to call. The V end lost 4 bases, the J end lost 0 bases, and 7 bases lay between the germline ends. CDR3 length equals 14 residues. Germline V gene data show CDR1 as LGHNA and CDR2 as YNFKEQ. CDR3 DNA: TGTGCCAGCAGCCGAGAAAATAGCAATCAGCCCCAGCATTTT. This gives the protein CASSRENSNQPQHF.

The chain is built from TRBV11-2 and TRBJ2-7; D is unclear. V dropped 2 bases and J dropped 3 bases, with 14 bases sitting between them. This CDR3 contains 15 residues. The germline gives CDR1 SGHAT, CDR2 FQNNGV. The CDR3, as DNA: TGTGCCAGCAGCTTACAGTCCCGACCCTTCTACGAGCAGTACTTC. As protein: CASSLQSRPFYEQYF.

The V call is TRBV9, the J call TRBJ1-4; 9 bases fit TRBD1. V shed 0 bases, J shed 8 bases, and the junction held 5 bases outside the gene matches. The CDR3 spans 15 residues. CDR1 and CDR2 (germline): SGDLS, YYNGEE. The CDR3 spells CASSVEGQGTEKLFF. For the CDR3, the DNA is TGTGCCAGCAGCGTAGAGGGACAGGGAACGGAAAAACTGTTTTTT.

This clone was found a few times. V is TRBV5-4 and J is TRBJ1-1, with 9 bases matching TRBD1. Germline-derived CDR1 and CDR2 are SGHNT and YYREEE (reference sequence). The CDR3 contains 15 residues. V shed 0 bases, J shed 7 bases, and the junction held 7 bases outside the gene matches. The CDR3 nucleotides are TGTGCCAGCAGCTTGGCCGGGGACAGGGCACTTGAAGCTTTCTTT. Translation: CASSLAGDRALEAFF. The full variable domain, rest sourced from reference TRBV5-4 and TRBJ1-1, is ETGVTQSPTHLIKTRGQQVTLRCSSQSGHNTVSWYQQALGQGPQFIFQYYREEENGRGNFPPRFSGLQFPNYSSELNVNALELDDSALYLCASSLAGDRALEAFFGQGTRLTVV.

CDR3 in DNA: TGTGCCAGCAGCCCGCGGAAGAGCGGGGCGAACACCGGGGAGCTGTTTTTT. Amino acids: CASSPRKSGANTGELFF. The chain is built from TRBV4-2 and TRBJ2-2; 7 bases fit TRBD2. This CDR3 comprises 17 residues. Trimming removed 4 bases from V and 0 bases from J; junction bases left unmatched: 8. CDR1 is LGHNA and CDR2 is YNFKEQ in the germline V gene.

The chain couples TRBV9 to TRBJ2-7, with no clear D. This CDR3 is 14 amino acids long. The germline gives CDR1 SGDLS, CDR2 YYNGEE. Trimming pared 1 base from V and 5 bases from J, leaving 13 bases between. The CDR3 region is CASSVRLDSDEQYF. The CDR3 nucleotides are TGTGCCAGCAGCGTAAGGTTAGACTCGGACGAGCAGTACTTC.